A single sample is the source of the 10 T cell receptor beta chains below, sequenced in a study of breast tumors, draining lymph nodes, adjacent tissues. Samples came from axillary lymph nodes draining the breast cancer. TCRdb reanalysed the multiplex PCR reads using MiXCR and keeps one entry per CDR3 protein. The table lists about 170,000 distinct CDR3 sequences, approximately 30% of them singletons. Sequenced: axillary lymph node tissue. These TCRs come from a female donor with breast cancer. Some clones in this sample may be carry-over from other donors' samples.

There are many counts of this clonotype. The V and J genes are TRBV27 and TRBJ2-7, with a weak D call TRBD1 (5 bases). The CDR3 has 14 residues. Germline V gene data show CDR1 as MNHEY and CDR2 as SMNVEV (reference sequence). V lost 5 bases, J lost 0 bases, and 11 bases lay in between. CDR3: CASSPRQFSYEQYF. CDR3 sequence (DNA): TGTGCCAGCAGTCCCCGACAGTTCTCCTACGAGCAGTACTTC.

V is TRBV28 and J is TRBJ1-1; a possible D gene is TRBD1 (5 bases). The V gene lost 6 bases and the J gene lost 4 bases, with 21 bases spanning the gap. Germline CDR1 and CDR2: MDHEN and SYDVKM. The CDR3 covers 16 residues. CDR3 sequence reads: CASSPGGVALSTEAFF. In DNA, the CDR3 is TGTGCCAGCAGCCCCGGGGGGGTAGCCTTGAGCACTGAAGCTTTCTTT.

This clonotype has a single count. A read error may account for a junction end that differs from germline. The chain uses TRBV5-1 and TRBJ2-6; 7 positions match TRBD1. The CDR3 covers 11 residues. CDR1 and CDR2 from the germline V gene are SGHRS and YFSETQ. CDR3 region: CASTPGGTEAF. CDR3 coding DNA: TGCGCCAGCACCCCAGGGGGTACTGAAGCTTTC.

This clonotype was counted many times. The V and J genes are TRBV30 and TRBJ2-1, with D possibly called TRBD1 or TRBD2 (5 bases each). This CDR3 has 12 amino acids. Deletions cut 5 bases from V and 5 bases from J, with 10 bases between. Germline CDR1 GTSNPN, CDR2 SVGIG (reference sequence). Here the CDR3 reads CAWDRGHNEQFF. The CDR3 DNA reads TGTGCCTGGGACCGGGGCCACAATGAGCAGTTCTTC.

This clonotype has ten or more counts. CDR3 region: CASSPGQVAEGEKLFF. The CDR3 DNA sequence: TGTGCCAGCAGCCCGGGACAGGTGGCGGAGGGTGAAAAACTGTTTTTT. The chain uses TRBV7-9 and TRBJ1-4; 8 nucleotides match TRBD1. Germline V gives CDR1 SEHNR, CDR2 FQNEAQ (reference sequence). V dropped 5 bases and J dropped 7; count of bases not matched to a gene: 12. There are 16 residues in the CDR3.

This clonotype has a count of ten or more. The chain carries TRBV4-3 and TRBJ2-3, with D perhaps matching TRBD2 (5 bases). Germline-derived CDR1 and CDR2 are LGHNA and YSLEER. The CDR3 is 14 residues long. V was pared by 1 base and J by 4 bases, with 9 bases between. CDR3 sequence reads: CASSQGRGSDTQYF. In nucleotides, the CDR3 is TGCGCCAGCAGCCAAGGTCGAGGGTCAGATACGCAGTATTTT.

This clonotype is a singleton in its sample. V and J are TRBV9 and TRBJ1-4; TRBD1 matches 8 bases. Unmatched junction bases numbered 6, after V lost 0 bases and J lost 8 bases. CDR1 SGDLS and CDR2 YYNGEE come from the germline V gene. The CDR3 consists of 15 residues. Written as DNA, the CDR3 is TGTGCCAGCAGCGTAGTTGGACAGGGCGGGGAAAAACTGTTTTTT. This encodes CASSVVGQGGEKLFF.

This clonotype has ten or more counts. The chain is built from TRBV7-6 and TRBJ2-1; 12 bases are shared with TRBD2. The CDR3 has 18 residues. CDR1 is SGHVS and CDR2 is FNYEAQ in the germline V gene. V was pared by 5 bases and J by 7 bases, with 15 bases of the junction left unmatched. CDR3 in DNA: TGTGCCAGCAGCAGCCCTACTAGCGGGAGGAAGACTAAGAATGAGCAGTTCTTC. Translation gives CASSSPTSGRKTKNEQFF.

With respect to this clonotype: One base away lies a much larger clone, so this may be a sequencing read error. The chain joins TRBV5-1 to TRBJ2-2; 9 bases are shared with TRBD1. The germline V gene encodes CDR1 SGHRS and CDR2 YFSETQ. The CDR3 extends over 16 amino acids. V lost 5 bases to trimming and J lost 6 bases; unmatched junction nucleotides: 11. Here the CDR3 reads CASRETGGLGAGELFF. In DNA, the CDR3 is TGCGCCAGCAGGGAAACAGGGGGCTTGGGCGCCGGGGAGCTGTTTTTT.

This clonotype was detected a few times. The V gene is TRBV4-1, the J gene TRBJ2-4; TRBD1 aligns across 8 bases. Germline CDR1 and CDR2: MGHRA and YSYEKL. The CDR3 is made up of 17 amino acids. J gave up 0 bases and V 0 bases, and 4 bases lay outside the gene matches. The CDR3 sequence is CASSQDSGTGAKNIQYF. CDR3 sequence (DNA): TGCGCCAGCAGCCAAGATTCGGGGACAGGAGCCAAAAACATTCAGTACTTC.